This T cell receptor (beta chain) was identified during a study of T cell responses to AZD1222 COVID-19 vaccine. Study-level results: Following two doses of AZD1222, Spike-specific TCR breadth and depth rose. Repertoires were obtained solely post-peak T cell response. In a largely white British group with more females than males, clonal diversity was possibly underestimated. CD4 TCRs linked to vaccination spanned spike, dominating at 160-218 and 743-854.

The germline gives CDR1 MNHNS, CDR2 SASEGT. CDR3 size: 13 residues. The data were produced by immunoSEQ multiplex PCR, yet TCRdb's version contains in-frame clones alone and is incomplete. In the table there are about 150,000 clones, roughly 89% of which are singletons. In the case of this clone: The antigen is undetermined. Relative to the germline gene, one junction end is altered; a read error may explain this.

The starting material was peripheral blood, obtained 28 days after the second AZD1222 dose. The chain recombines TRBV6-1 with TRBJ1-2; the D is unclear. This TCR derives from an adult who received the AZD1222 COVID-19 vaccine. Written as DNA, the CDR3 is TGTGCCAGCAGCGAAGCGAATAACTATGGCTACACCTTC. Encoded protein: CASSEANNYGYTF.